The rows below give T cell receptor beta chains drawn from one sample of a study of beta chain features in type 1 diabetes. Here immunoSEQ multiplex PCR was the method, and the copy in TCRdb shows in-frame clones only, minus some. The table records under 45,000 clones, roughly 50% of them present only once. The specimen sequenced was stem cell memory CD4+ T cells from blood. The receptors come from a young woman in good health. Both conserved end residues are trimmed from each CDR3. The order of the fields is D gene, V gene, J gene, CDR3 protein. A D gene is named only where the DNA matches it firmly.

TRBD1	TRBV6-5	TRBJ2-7	ASSRQGDEQY
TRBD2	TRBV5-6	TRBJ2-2	ASSGGLAESTGELF
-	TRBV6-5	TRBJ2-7	ASRLNGGNEQY
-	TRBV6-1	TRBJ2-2	AHSGDPLYTGELF
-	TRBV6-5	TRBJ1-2	ASSYSRLSYGYT
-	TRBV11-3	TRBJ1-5	ASRVPYSNQPQH
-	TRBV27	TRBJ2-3	ASRRSTGTDTQY
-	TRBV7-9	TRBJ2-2	ASSLRVQDGELF
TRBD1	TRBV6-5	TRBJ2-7	ASSRQGHEQY
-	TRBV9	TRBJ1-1	ASSSTVNTEAF
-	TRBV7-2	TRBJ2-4	ASSWGGGSGNIQY
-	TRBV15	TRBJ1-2	ATSPGGHPMGAYGYT
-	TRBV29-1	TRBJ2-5	SVERTVQETQY
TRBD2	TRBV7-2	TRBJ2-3	ASSLAGVAADTQY
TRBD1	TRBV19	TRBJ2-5	ASSITGGTQETQY
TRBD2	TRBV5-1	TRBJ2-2	ASKMIAGLWAGELF
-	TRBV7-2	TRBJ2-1	ASSALDDEQF
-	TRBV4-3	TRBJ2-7	ASSPQRQVTYEQY
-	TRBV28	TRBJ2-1	ASSLTGSSYNEQF
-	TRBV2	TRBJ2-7	ASSVLGGIDEQY
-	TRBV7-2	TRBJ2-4	ASSLARTPRDIQY
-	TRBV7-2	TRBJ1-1	ASSSQRQGLITEAF
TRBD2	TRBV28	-	ASRLAGESYEQY
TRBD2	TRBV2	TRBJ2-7	ASRLSVSGEEG
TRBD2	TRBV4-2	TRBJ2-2	ASSQTGTMPSVGELF
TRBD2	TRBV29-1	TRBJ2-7	SVGGLAGVVVGYEQY
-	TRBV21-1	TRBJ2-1	ASSKLAGGTLSSYNEQF
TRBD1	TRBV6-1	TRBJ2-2	ASSESPGQGTGELF
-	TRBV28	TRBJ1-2	ASSLSPNYGYT
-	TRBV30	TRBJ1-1	AWSTSRNTEAF
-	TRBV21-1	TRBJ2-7	ASSKVSGRTNLYEQY
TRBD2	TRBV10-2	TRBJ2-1	ASRLAGDNEQF
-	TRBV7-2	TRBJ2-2	ASSLAGGLPTELF
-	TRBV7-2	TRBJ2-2	ASSLGSYTGELF
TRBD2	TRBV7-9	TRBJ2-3	ASSSGTSGGTDTQY
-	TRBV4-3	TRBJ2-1	ASSQGEGGEQF
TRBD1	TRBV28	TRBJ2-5	ASSLWTGQETQY
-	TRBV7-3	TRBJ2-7	ASSLTGAPGEQY
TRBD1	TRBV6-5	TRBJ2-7	ASRTGGFYEQY
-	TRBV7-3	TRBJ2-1	ASGRGTHNEQF
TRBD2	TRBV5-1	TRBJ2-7	ASSLVGTSGRGEQY
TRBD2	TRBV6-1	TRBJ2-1	ASNPGLADNNEQF
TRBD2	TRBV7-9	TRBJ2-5	ASTRTSGGTQY
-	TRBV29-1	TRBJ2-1	SVGIVGGSDEQF
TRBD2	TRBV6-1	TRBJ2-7	ASSEAGLAESYEQY
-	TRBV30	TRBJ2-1	AWREGFNGGQF